Listed here is a single T cell receptor (beta chain). These data originate in a study of circulating CD8 cells and anti-PD-1 response in melanoma. Four subsets defined by PD-1 and/or TIGIT were sorted from live CD3+CD8+TCRalphabeta+ cells. Using approximately 15 ng of total RNA, TCR libraries were made with the QIAseq Immune Repertoire TCR panel. In TCRdb, the reads were re-called with MiXCR into one record per CDR3 protein. The top ten hold about a sixth of the sample, which has 300 to 400 distinct CDR3 sequences, around 9.7% seen once. The CDR3 is 14 amino acids. Germline V gene lookup returns CDR1 SNHLY and CDR2 FYNNEI. V gave up 6 bases and J gave up 5 bases, with 17 bases separating them.

The V call is TRBV2, the J call TRBJ2-7, with a possible D match to TRBD1 (6 bases). The sample in question was CD8+ T cells from PBMCs, obtained at baseline or after one month of anti-PD-1 therapy (not recorded which). This TCR was recovered from a human donor with melanoma. As DNA, the CDR3 is TGTGCCAGCAGCGCTATGAACAGGGCGGACGAGCAGTACTTC. This sequence encodes CASSAMNRADEQYF.